Each of the 12 T cell receptor beta chains below was sequenced from the same sample in a study of TIL therapy for anti-PD-1-resistant metastatic lung cancer. Sequencing used immunoSEQ v3. Data came from immunoSEQ multiplex PCR; TCRdb stores just in-frame clones and leaves some out. Of about 50,000 clones listed, around 64% were seen once; the top ten hold approximately 5.6%. Time point meaning: pre-treatment sample, taken before nivolumab and TIL therapy. The tumor samples were excised metastases, mostly pleural nodules or supraclavicular lymph nodes. The specimen comprised tumor tissue, sampled at baseline. The receptors were sampled from a person aged 25 to 80 with non-small cell lung cancer.

The sample holds a few counts of this clone. The rearrangement links TRBV30 to TRBJ2-7; 7 bases fit TRBD1. Germline CDR1 and CDR2: GTSNPN and SVGIG (reference sequence). This CDR3 contains 14 residues. V trimming: 2 bases; J trimming: 5 bases; junction bases outside the gene matches: 9. In nucleotides, the CDR3 is TGTGCCTGGAGTTTCAGGGGGTTGTCACACGAGCAGTACTTC. This sequence encodes CAWSFRGLSHEQYF.

The gene calls are TRBV30 and TRBJ2-4; possible D gene TRBD2, 5 bases. There are 15 residues in the CDR3. V was pared by 0 bases and J by 1 base, with 10 bases between. Germline V CDR1 and CDR2: GTSNPN, SVGIG (reference sequence). The CDR3 reads CAWSVHGGAKNIQYF. The DNA of the CDR3 is TGTGCCTGGAGTGTACACGGCGGGGCCAAAAACATTCAGTACTTC.

The chain joins TRBV20-1 to TRBJ2-1; the D gene is possibly TRBD2 (5 bases). Germline loops: CDR1 DFQATT, CDR2 SNEGSKA (reference sequence). Trimming removed 4 bases at V and 10 bases at J, with 11 bases between. The CDR3 spans 11 residues. DNA for the CDR3: TGCAGTGCTATAAGCCGGGAAGAGCAGTTCTTC. Translating gives CSAISREEQFF.

CDR3 sequence reads: CASSRTGHSLQTQYF. Written as DNA, the CDR3 is TGCGCCAGCAGCCGGACAGGTCATTCCCTTCAGACCCAGTACTTC. V is TRBV5-1 and J is TRBJ2-5, with 7 bases fitting TRBD1. The CDR3 loop spans 15 amino acids. J gave up 6 bases and V 4 bases, and 12 bases lay outside the gene matches. Germline loops: CDR1 SGHRS, CDR2 YFSETQ.

This clone is categorized as medium-sized. CDR3 bases: TGTGCCAGCAGCATGGACAGGGGGCCCTCTGAAGCTTTCTTT. Its protein product is CASSMDRGPSEAFF. The chain has TRBV5-4 and TRBJ1-1; 11 positions match TRBD1. The CDR3 consists of 14 residues. Losses at the gene ends were 4 bases for V and 6 bases for J; bases not matched to a gene: 5. CDR1 is SGHNT, CDR2 YYREEE, per germline (reference sequence).

The chain joins TRBV10-2 to TRBJ1-2; D not certain. Germline values: CDR1 WSHSY, CDR2 SAAADI. Trimming cost V 8 bases and J 0 bases, with 10 bases left between them. The CDR3 spans 13 residues. CDR3 residues: CASHPVTNYGYTF. In DNA, the CDR3 is TGCGCCAGCCATCCGGTGACTAACTATGGCTACACCTTC.

The chain recombines TRBV5-6 with TRBJ2-5; perhaps TRBD1 as D (5 bases). Between the trimmed V and J ends, which lost 1 base and 5 bases, there was a span of 12 bases. Germline CDR1 SGHDT, CDR2 YYEEEE. The CDR3 loop spans 14 amino acids. As DNA, the CDR3 is TGTGCCAGCAGCTTGTCAGGGTCGGACGAGACCCAGTACTTC. This encodes CASSLSGSDETQYF.

The table lists this clone with a count of one. The chain employs TRBV7-9 and TRBJ2-1, with 11 positions matching TRBD2. The CDR3 spans 16 residues. Losses at the gene ends were 5 bases for V and 9 bases for J; bases not matched to a gene: 12. CDR1 is SEHNR and CDR2 is FQNEAQ in the germline V gene (reference sequence). The DNA of the CDR3 is TGTGCCAGCAGCAAATGGCTAGCGGGGGGAGAGGGTGAGCAGTTCTTC. Translating it yields CASSKWLAGGEGEQFF. The whole variable domain, remainder taken from reference TRBV7-9 and TRBJ2-1, is DTGVSQNPRHKITKRGQNVTFRCDPISEHNRLYWYRQTLGQGPEFLTYFQNEAQLEKSRLLSDRFSAERPKGSFSTLEIQRTEQGDSAMYLCASSKWLAGGEGEQFFGPGTRLTVL.

The table lists this clone with a count of one. The J gene is TRBJ2-2, the V gene TRBV10-1, with 8 nucleotides matching TRBD2. The germline V gene has CDR1 WNHNN and CDR2 SYGVQD (reference sequence). CDR3 length: 13 residues. Trimming cost V 5 bases and J 5 bases; bases outside gene matches: 1. CDR3 loop: CASSRGGTGELFF. CDR3 DNA sequence: TGCGCCAGCAGTCGCGGGGGGACCGGGGAGCTGTTTTTT.

Points on this clone: One end of the junction is discordant with germline, which a read error may explain. The genes are TRBV28 and TRBJ1-1, with D possibly TRBD1 on 5 matching bases. Germline CDR1 and CDR2: MDHEN and SYDVKM. CDR3 length: 14 residues. CDR3 residues: CASNLQVLGSEAFF. CDR3 sequence (DNA): TGTGCCAGCAATTTACAGGTCCTGGGCTCTGAAGCTTTCTTT.

The chain recombines TRBV5-1 with TRBJ1-1, with a possible D match to TRBD1 (6 bases). The CDR3 is 14 amino acids. The germline V gene has CDR1 SGHRS and CDR2 YFSETQ. Trimming took off 7 bases at V and 5 bases at J, with 18 bases between the two ends. The CDR3 reads CASSNAGGLTEAFF. The CDR3 DNA reads as TGCGCCAGCTCCAATGCCGGGGGCCTTACTGAAGCTTTCTTT.

The table lists this clone with a count of one. J is TRBJ2-1 and V is TRBV7-9; D perhaps matches TRBD1 (6 bases). With 5 bases removed from V and 3 bases from J, the gap between germline ends came to 14 bases. The CDR3 covers 15 residues. Germline V gene sequence: CDR1 SEHNR, CDR2 FQNEAQ (reference sequence). The CDR3 DNA is TGTGCCAGCAGCCTAGGGGGAGACTACTACAATGAGCAGTTCTTC. Its translation: CASSLGGDYYNEQFF.